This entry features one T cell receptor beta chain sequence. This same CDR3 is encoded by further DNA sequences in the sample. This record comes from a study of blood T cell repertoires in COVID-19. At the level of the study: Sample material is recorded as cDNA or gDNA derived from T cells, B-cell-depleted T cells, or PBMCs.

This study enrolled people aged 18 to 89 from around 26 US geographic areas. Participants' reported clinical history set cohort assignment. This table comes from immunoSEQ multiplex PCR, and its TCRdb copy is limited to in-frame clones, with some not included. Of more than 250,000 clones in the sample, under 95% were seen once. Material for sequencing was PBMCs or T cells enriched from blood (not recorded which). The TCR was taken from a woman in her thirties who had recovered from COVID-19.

The DNA for the CDR3 is TGTGCCAGCCGGACAGGCCAGAGCTCTGGAAACACCATATATTTT. Its protein is CASRTGQSSGNTIYF. The chain joins TRBV2 to TRBJ1-3, with 7 bases lining up with TRBD1. V was clipped by 8 bases and J by 0 bases; unmatched bases: 7. From germline, CDR1 is SNHLY and CDR2 FYNNEI. This CDR3 region has 15 residues.